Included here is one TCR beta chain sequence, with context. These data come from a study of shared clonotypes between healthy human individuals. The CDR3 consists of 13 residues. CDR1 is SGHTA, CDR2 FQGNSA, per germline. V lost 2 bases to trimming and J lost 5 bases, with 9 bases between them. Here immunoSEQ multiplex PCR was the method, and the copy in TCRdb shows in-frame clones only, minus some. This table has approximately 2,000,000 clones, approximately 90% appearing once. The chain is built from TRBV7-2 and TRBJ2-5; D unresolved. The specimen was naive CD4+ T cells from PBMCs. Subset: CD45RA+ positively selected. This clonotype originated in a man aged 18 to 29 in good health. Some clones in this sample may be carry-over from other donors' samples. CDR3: CASSLFRLETQYF. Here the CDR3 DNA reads TGTGCCAGCAGCTTATTTAGGTTGGAGACCCAGTACTTC.